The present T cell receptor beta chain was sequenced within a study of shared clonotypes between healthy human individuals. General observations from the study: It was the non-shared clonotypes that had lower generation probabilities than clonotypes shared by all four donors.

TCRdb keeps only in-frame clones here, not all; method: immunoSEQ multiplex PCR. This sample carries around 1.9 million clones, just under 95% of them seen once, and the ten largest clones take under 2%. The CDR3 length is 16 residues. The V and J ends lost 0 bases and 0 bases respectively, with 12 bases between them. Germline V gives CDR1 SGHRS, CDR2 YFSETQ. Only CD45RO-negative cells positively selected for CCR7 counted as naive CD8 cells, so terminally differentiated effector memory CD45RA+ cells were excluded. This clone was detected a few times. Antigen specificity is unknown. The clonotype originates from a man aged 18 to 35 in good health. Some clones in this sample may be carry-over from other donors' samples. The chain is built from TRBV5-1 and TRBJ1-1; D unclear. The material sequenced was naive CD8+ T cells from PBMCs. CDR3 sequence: CASSLEGVGMNTEAFF. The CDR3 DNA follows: TGCGCCAGCAGCTTGGAAGGCGTGGGCATGAACACTGAAGCTTTCTTT.